Below are 17 T cell receptor beta chains sequenced from a single sample in a study of T cells expressing NK-cell markers. For each CDR3 protein, TCRdb gives one entry from its re-call of the 5' RACE reads, without DNA. Recorded for this sample: about 260,000 distinct CDR3 sequences. Material: blood T cells: a sorted CD56 or NKG2C T cell subset, CD4+ or CD8+ T cells, or bulk PBMC T cells (not recorded which). These receptors were obtained from a man aged 18 to 30 in good health.

The chain uses TRBV5-1 and TRBJ2-1; the TRBD2 assignment by TCRdb is unverifiable without DNA. CDR3 size: 13 residues. Germline V gene lookup returns CDR1 SGHRS and CDR2 YFSETQ. The CDR3 sequence: CASSFQGGHEQFF.

The chain joins TRBV4-3 to TRBJ2-3; TCRdb outputs TRBD1, but without DNA this stays unchecked. The germline V gene encodes CDR1 LGHNA and CDR2 YSLEER. The CDR3 runs to 16 residues. CDR3: CASSQETGIAPSTQYF.

J is TRBJ2-4 and V is TRBV4-2; the D gene TCRdb calls, TRBD2, cannot be checked with no DNA. This CDR3 contains 16 residues. Germline V gives CDR1 LGHNA, CDR2 YNFKEQ. The CDR3 loop is CASSQGGRSAKNIQYF.

The chain uses TRBV15 and TRBJ2-2; without DNA, the TCRdb call of TRBD2 cannot be checked. The CDR3 loop spans 15 amino acids. Looked up from germline, CDR1 is LNHNV and CDR2 is YYDKDF (reference sequence). The CDR3 sequence: CATSREMMEAGELFF.

V gene TRBV10-3 combines with J gene TRBJ2-2; TCRdb's D call of TRBD1 is untestable without DNA. There are 16 residues in the CDR3. Per the germline V gene, CDR1 is ENHRY and CDR2 is SYGVKD. The chain's CDR3 is CAISGGPGTNTGELFF.

This chain links TRBV12-3 or TRBV12-4 with TRBJ1-5; the TCRdb D gene call, TRBD1, has no DNA to confirm it. This CDR3 spans 19 amino acids. CDR3 sequence reads: CASSASFGQGLHSNQPQHF.

The chain recombines TRBV5-4 with TRBJ2-7; lacking DNA, the TRBD1 call made by TCRdb goes unchecked. Per germline, CDR1 SGHNT and CDR2 YYREEE (reference sequence). The CDR3 sequence is 15 residues long. The CDR3: CASSSPGQSSYEQYF.

The chain links TRBV5-1 to TRBJ2-3; TCRdb's assignment of TRBD2 cannot be checked, as there is no DNA. From germline, CDR1 is SGHRS and CDR2 YFSETQ. This CDR3 contains 16 residues. The CDR3 is CASSSGTSGSTDTQYF.

The chain combines TRBV19 with TRBJ2-2; TCRdb picks TRBD2, but there is no DNA to check that call. There are 14 residues in the CDR3. CDR1 and CDR2 from the germline V gene are LNHDA and SQIVND (reference sequence). CDR3 region: CASSRTRSTGELFF.

The J gene is TRBJ2-7, the V gene TRBV6-2 or TRBV6-3; lacking DNA, the TRBD2 call made by TCRdb goes unchecked. The germline V gene has CDR1 MNHEY and CDR2 SVGEGT. This CDR3 contains 17 residues. This CDR3 is CASSDSRLAGVIYEQYF.

The chain links TRBV20-1 to TRBJ2-3; without DNA, the TCRdb call of TRBD1 cannot be checked. CDR3 size: 13 residues. CDR1 and CDR2 from the germline V gene are DFQATT and SNEGSKA (reference sequence). The CDR3 here is CSASRPGADTQYF.

This chain uses TRBV7-9 with TRBJ2-5; TCRdb gives TRBD2 as the D gene, but with no DNA this cannot be confirmed. The germline CDR1 and CDR2 sequences are SEHNR and FQNEAQ (reference sequence). The CDR3 has 16 amino acids. The CDR3 is CASSQLGTSEGETQYF.

The J gene is TRBJ2-1, the V gene TRBV12-3 or TRBV12-4. This CDR3 has 14 amino acids. CDR3 sequence reads: CASSLDGIGLEQFF.

The chain employs TRBV11-2 and TRBJ1-2; TCRdb names TRBD1, which stays unverified in the absence of DNA. The germline V gene has CDR1 SGHAT and CDR2 FQNNGV. This CDR3 region has 19 residues. The CDR3 loop is CASSLGPNGTPRLDYGYTF.

The chain couples TRBV30 to TRBJ1-3. This CDR3 has 14 amino acids. Germline V gene data show CDR1 as GTSNPN and CDR2 as SVGIG (reference sequence). CDR3 amino acids: CAWSVQDRKNTIYF.

The chain combines TRBV6-5 with TRBJ2-1; TCRdb calls TRBD2, which cannot be checked without DNA. Germline values: CDR1 MNHEY, CDR2 SVGAGI. This CDR3 contains 13 residues. The CDR3 reads CASSYGADDEQFF.

J is TRBJ2-7 and V is TRBV7-9; TCRdb outputs TRBD1, but without DNA this stays unchecked. The germline CDR1 and CDR2 sequences are SEHNR and FQNEAQ (reference sequence). This CDR3 comprises 19 residues. Here the CDR3 reads CASSFRFGSGTGSSYEQYF.